This T cell receptor (beta chain) was recovered during a study of CD8+CD57+ T cells in acquired aplastic anemia. Study-level information: Around 3.5 ug was the average amount of DNA from sorted CD4+ and CD8+ cells.

Patients chosen for sequencing had CD8+CD57+ cells that had expanded, as shown by flow cytometry. All patients were therapy-naive when blood was sampled. Study findings and constraints: There were roughly 30 CD8+ CDR3 sequences that occurred in both patients and controls.

The TCR beta profiling, which covered VDJ combination and CDR3 sequence, was carried out using genomic DNA as the template. In TCRdb, the reads were re-called with MiXCR into one record per CDR3 protein. The data hold about 180,000 distinct CDR3 sequences, with nearly 65% observed a single time. The germline CDR1 and CDR2 sequences are DFQATT and SNEGSKA (reference sequence). Trimming at V came to 0 bases and at J to 4 bases, leaving 4 bases not matched to a gene. The CDR3 has 15 residues. This clonotype was counted at least ten times. Antigen specificity is unknown. V usage is TRBV20-1 and J usage is TRBJ2-7; 12 bases are shared with TRBD1. This TCR was recovered from a human donor with aplastic anemia. The specimen sequenced was sorted CD4+, CD8+, or CD8+CD57+ T cells (not recorded which) from PBMCs. CDR3 amino acids: CSAREGQGASYEQYF. CDR3 coding DNA: TGCAGTGCTAGAGAGGGACAGGGGGCTTCTTACGAGCAGTACTTC.